The 22 T cell receptor beta chains reported below all come from one sample, sequenced in a study of vaccination and CD4 T cells after COVID-19. These receptors are not linked to any known antigen. Described time point: late sampling 161 to 241 days after vaccination in three convalescent patients. Treatment indicated: approximately 10-day PBMC culture with coronavirus spike peptide pools or control peptides (ViraFEST assay). Cultured CD4+ T-cell DNA underwent Oncomine TCR Beta short-read sequencing. A single record per CDR3 protein comes from TCRdb applying MiXCR to the PCR reads. The sample includes some 17,000 distinct CDR3 sequences, approximately 50% seen only once; the top ten take 10% to 15%. Sequenced material: CD4+ T cells from blood, cultured in vitro, taken about 7 months after SARS-CoV-2 vaccination. The receptors here all came from a human donor who had recovered from COVID-19.

This clonotype occurred a few times. The chain uses TRBV20-1 and TRBJ2-5; either TRBD1 or TRBD2 may supply D (5 bases each). The CDR3 is 16 residues long. V was trimmed by 0 bases and J by 6 bases, leaving 20 bases between them. The V gene's germline CDR1 is DFQATT and CDR2 SNEGSKA (reference sequence). CDR3 coding DNA: TGCAGTGCTAGAGATGCCGGGGCCCTAGCCTGGCAGACCCAGTACTTC. Translating gives CSARDAGALAWQTQYF.

This clonotype was seen once. This chain uses TRBV15 with TRBJ1-6, with D tentatively TRBD1 (6 bases). The CDR3 is 15 residues long. Germline V gene lookup returns CDR1 LNHNV and CDR2 YYDKDF (reference sequence). V lost 5 bases, J lost 6 bases, and 14 bases lay in between. CDR3 in amino acids: CATSRGKQGNSPLHF. The CDR3 DNA reads as TGTGCCACCAGCCGGGGGAAACAGGGTAATTCACCCCTCCACTTT. The full variable domain, completed using reference TRBV15 and TRBJ1-6, is DAMVIQNPRYQVTQFGKPVTLSCSQTLNHNVMYWYQQKSSQAPKLLFHYYDKDFNNEADTPDNFQSRRPNTSFCFLDIRSPGLGDTAMYLCATSRGKQGNSPLHFGNGTRLTVT.

The chain uses TRBV24-1 and TRBJ1-1; 10 bases line up with TRBD1. There are 15 residues in the CDR3. Losses at the gene ends were 3 bases for V and 6 bases for J; bases not matched to a gene: 6. Germline CDR1 and CDR2: KGHDR and SFDVKD. The CDR3 DNA sequence: TGTGCCACCAGTGATCCGAGACAGGGGGCGGCTGAAGCTTTCTTT. Encoded protein: CATSDPRQGAAEAFF.

Only a few counts were recorded for this clonotype. V gene TRBV6-2 or TRBV6-3 combines with J gene TRBJ1-1; 7 bases are a match to TRBD1. The CDR3 consists of 16 residues. Germline lookup yields CDR1 MNHEY and CDR2 SVGEGT. Losses at the gene ends were 1 base for V and 2 bases for J; bases not matched to a gene: 7. CDR3 amino acids: CASSYFQGTVNTEAFF. Here the CDR3 DNA reads TGTGCCAGCAGTTACTTCCAGGGGACAGTCAACACTGAAGCTTTCTTT.

This sequence joins TRBV28 and TRBJ1-2; D is unclear. The V gene's germline CDR1 is MDHEN and CDR2 SYDVKM. V was shortened by 7 bases and J by 6 bases, with 21 bases between the two germline ends. The CDR3 loop spans 15 amino acids. DNA of the CDR3: TGTGCCAGCAACCCCCCCGGGCGGCGGGGAGATGGCTACACCTTC. It translates to CASNPPGRRGDGYTF.

V is TRBV6-5 and J is TRBJ2-7; D gene unclear. The length of the CDR3 is 11 residues. The ends were cut back, 2 bases at V and 9 bases at J, with 8 bases in the middle. From germline, CDR1 is MNHEY and CDR2 SVGAGI. The CDR3 DNA sequence: TGTGCCAGCAGTTACAGGGTGGGGCAGTACTTC. Translating gives CASSYRVGQYF.

The gene calls are TRBV28 and TRBJ2-5; 8 bases fit TRBD1. J gave up 4 bases and V 6 bases, and 10 bases lay outside the gene matches. CDR3 length equals 15 residues. In germline, CDR1 is MDHEN, CDR2 SYDVKM. The CDR3 protein is CASSSGGGAVETQYF. DNA of the CDR3: TGTGCCAGCAGCTCAGGGGGCGGTGCGGTAGAGACCCAGTACTTC.

A few counts support this clonotype. CDR3 loop: CSARAPSTDTQYF. DNA of the CDR3: TGCAGTGCTAGAGCCCCCTCCACAGATACGCAGTATTTT. The chain joins TRBV20-1 to TRBJ2-3, with unresolved D. The V and J ends lost 1 base and 2 bases respectively, with 7 bases between them. The CDR3 totals 13 residues. Germline V gene data show CDR1 as DFQATT and CDR2 as SNEGSKA (reference sequence).

This chain uses TRBV6-1 with TRBJ2-7, with D perhaps being TRBD1 or TRBD2 (5 bases each). Trimming took 6 bases from V and 4 from J, leaving 22 bases between them. The CDR3 extends over 16 amino acids. Germline CDR1 reads MNHNS; CDR2 reads SASEGT. CDR3 nucleotides: TGTGCCAGCAGCTTGCCCCCGGGACGGCAGCGATACGAGCAGTACTTC. Translation gives CASSLPPGRQRYEQYF.

This clonotype was observed a few times. V gene TRBV15 combines with J gene TRBJ2-2, with 7 bases aligning to TRBD1. After removal of 4 bases from V and 6 bases from J, the junction contained 8 bases not matched to a gene. In germline, CDR1 is LNHNV, CDR2 YYDKDF (reference sequence). CDR3 length: 15 amino acids. The CDR3 region has the DNA TGTGCCACCAGCAATGAATTTAGGGGGCCCGGGGAGCTGTTTTTT. This sequence encodes CATSNEFRGPGELFF.

The chain uses TRBV7-9 and TRBJ2-1, with TRBD2 matching 14 bases. Germline V lookup: CDR1 SEHNR, CDR2 FQNEAQ (reference sequence). The V and J ends lost 5 bases and 0 bases, in that order; junction bases with no gene match: 9. The CDR3 is 19 residues long. CDR3 loop: CASSHGLAGGLSSYNEQFF. The CDR3 DNA sequence: TGTGCCAGCAGCCACGGACTAGCGGGAGGCTTGAGCTCCTACAATGAGCAGTTCTTC.

The CDR3 DNA follows: TGTGCCAGCAGACGACAGGGTGCCCAGTACTTC. Its protein is CASRRQGAQYF. The chain links TRBV6-1 to TRBJ2-5; 7 bases line up with TRBD1. The ends lost 6 bases at V and 9 bases at J; junction bases unmatched: 4. This CDR3 is built from 11 residues. Germline V gene data show CDR1 as MNHNS and CDR2 as SASEGT.

V usage is TRBV7-2 and J usage is TRBJ1-1, with 9 bases fitting TRBD1. Germline V gene lookup returns CDR1 SGHTA and CDR2 FQGNSA. This CDR3 is 13 amino acids long. Germline trimming cut 5 bases from V and 10 bases from J; bases unmatched to any gene: 8. CDR3 sequence (DNA): TGTGCCAGCAGCGTGGACAGGGGCGGTTCAGCTTTCTTT. Translating it yields CASSVDRGGSAFF.

Only a few counts were recorded for this clonotype. This chain uses TRBV28 with TRBJ2-5; D remains unclear. Germline values: CDR1 MDHEN, CDR2 SYDVKM. V lost 8 bases and J 0 bases, leaving 7 bases between the germline ends. CDR3 size: 12 residues. The CDR3 coding sequence is TGTGCCAGCCCTGAATACCAAGAGACCCAGTACTTC. Its protein is CASPEYQETQYF.

The chain is built from TRBV7-8 and TRBJ1-6; D unresolved. Germline values: CDR1 SGHVS, CDR2 FQNEAQ. The CDR3 is 17 amino acids. The ends were cut back, 5 bases at V and 8 bases at J, with 22 bases in the middle. The CDR3 nucleotides are TGTGCCAGCAGCCACGCCGCCCCCCTACCGAGGGATTCACCCCTCCACTTT. It is translated as CASSHAAPLPRDSPLHF.

The count of this clonotype is one. The V call is TRBV11-1, the J call TRBJ2-5, with 8 bases identical to TRBD1. There are 14 residues in the CDR3. Germline V lookup: CDR1 SGHAT, CDR2 FQDESV (reference sequence). V lost 5 bases, J lost 0 bases, and 2 bases stayed unmatched. CDR3 sequence reads: CASSRTGNQETQYF. CDR3 bases: TGTGCCAGCAGCCGGACAGGGAACCAAGAGACCCAGTACTTC.

The chain links TRBV27 to TRBJ2-5; D may be TRBD2 (5 bases). The ends were cut back, 4 bases at V and 2 bases at J, with 8 bases in the middle. The CDR3 runs 13 residues. The V gene's germline CDR1 is MNHEY and CDR2 SMNVEV (reference sequence). The CDR3 is CASSSDSQETQYF. DNA of the CDR3: TGTGCCAGCAGTTCGGACTCTCAAGAGACCCAGTACTTC.

The J gene is TRBJ2-2, the V gene TRBV5-4, with D unclear. Deletions cut 1 base from V and 4 bases from J, with 5 bases between. The CDR3 has 13 residues. Germline CDR1 and CDR2: SGHNT and YYREEE (reference sequence). In DNA, the CDR3 is TGTGCCAGCAGCTTGAAGGGCACCGGGGAGCTGTTTTTT. Its protein product is CASSLKGTGELFF.

This chain joins TRBV7-6 and TRBJ2-7; D is possibly TRBD1 (6 bases). The germline gives CDR1 SGHVS, CDR2 FNYEAQ. The V gene lost 0 bases and the J gene lost 0 bases, with 9 bases spanning the gap. The CDR3 loop spans 15 amino acids. The CDR3 protein is CASSLAVGGSYEQYF. CDR3 coding DNA: TGTGCCAGCAGCTTAGCTGTAGGGGGCTCCTACGAGCAGTACTTC.

The rearrangement joins TRBV11-1 to TRBJ2-3; 8 positions agree with TRBD1. This CDR3 has 16 amino acids. The germline V gene has CDR1 SGHAT and CDR2 FQDESV (reference sequence). The V segment lost 0 bases and the J segment 3 bases; nucleotides outside the gene matches: 5. The CDR3 DNA is TGTGCCAGCAGCTTAGCGCCCAGGGGGCGAACAGATACGCAGTATTTT. It specifies CASSLAPRGRTDTQYF.

This chain links TRBV24-1 with TRBJ2-3, with TRBD2 matching 9 bases. J was trimmed by 7 bases and V by 9 bases; bases with no gene match: 10. Germline V gives CDR1 KGHDR, CDR2 SFDVKD. CDR3 length equals 14 residues. CDR3: CATGKTSGPHTQYF. The CDR3 DNA reads as TGTGCCACCGGTAAGACTAGCGGCCCTCATACGCAGTATTTT.

Remarks on this clonotype: At one end, the junction sequence differs from germline, possibly due to a read error. J is TRBJ2-3 and V is TRBV7-6; D not resolved. Germline loops: CDR1 SGHVS, CDR2 FNYEAQ. The CDR3 consists of 13 residues. In DNA, the CDR3 is TGTGCTAGCAGCTTAGATGGCACAGATACGCAGTATTTT. Protein: CASSLDGTDTQYF. Full variable domain (rest looked up from reference TRBV7-6 and TRBJ2-3): GAGVSQSPRYKVTKRGQDVALRCDPISGHVSLYWYRQALGQGPEFLTYFNYEAQQDKSGLPNDRFSAERPEGSISTLTIQRTEQRDSAMYRCASSLDGTDTQYFGPGTRLTVL.